This TCR beta chain was sequenced in a study of cytomegalovirus exposure and HLA in healthy donors. In the study overall: Per a later analysis, the roughly 680 first-cohort and 120 validation repertoires shared one platform.

The donors formed part of the approximately 130-subject validation cohort, distinct from the 666-subject first cohort. Comments on this clone: The antigen is undetermined.

Study-wide results and limits: The study labeled 180 or so TCR beta chains cytomegalovirus-associated. The dataset shows that most TCR sequences were rare, while some public TCRs occurred in many donors.

This CDR3 region has 16 residues. Germline V gene data show CDR1 as LNHNV and CDR2 as YYDKDF (reference sequence). V dropped 2 bases and J dropped 2; count of bases not matched to a gene: 7. Sequencing was performed with immunoSEQ multiplex PCR; in TCRdb, only in-frame clones are kept and a portion is missing. The sample shows 100,000 to 150,000 clones, almost 90% of them seen only once. The sequencing sample was made of PBMCs. The chain couples TRBV15 to TRBJ2-3, with 7 bases identical to TRBD2. The sequence came from a man younger than 40 in good health and CMV-seronegative. The CDR3 bases are TGTGCCACCAGCAGATTCCTAGCGGCGAACACAGATACGCAGTATTTT. It codes for CATSRFLAANTDTQYF. Filled out from reference TRBV15 and TRBJ2-3, the complete variable domain reads DAMVIQNPRYQVTQFGKPVTLSCSQTLNHNVMYWYQQKSSQAPKLLFHYYDKDFNNEADTPDNFQSRRPNTSFCFLDIRSPGLGDTAMYLCATSRFLAANTDTQYFGPGTRLTVL.